This T cell receptor (beta chain) was recovered during a study of T cell responses to AZD1222 COVID-19 vaccine. Study as a whole: Second-dose groups at about 4 or about 12 weeks were pooled. Whole-study findings and limits: Along spike, vaccine-associated CD4 TCRs were found throughout, with dominance at 160-218 and 743-854. Donors were mostly white British, more females; clonal diversity possibly underestimated. Unmutated variant regions reportedly attract nearly half of all spike-specific TCRs.

Sequencing was performed with immunoSEQ multiplex PCR; in TCRdb, only in-frame clones are kept and a portion is missing. Of approximately 110,000 clones listed, 88% are singletons. V shed 3 bases and J 7 bases; nucleotides not matched to a gene: 8. The germline V gene encodes CDR1 SGHRS and CDR2 YFSETQ. This CDR3 contains 15 residues. A remark on this clone: Its specificity is unknown.

The rearrangement joins TRBV5-1 to TRBJ2-1; 9 bases line up with TRBD1. The starting material was peripheral blood, obtained on day 0 of AZD1222 vaccination. This clonotype originated in an adult in good health. CDR3 coding DNA: TGCGCCAGCAGCTCCTCGGGGACAGGGTGGAATGAGCAGTTCTTC. As protein: CASSSSGTGWNEQFF.